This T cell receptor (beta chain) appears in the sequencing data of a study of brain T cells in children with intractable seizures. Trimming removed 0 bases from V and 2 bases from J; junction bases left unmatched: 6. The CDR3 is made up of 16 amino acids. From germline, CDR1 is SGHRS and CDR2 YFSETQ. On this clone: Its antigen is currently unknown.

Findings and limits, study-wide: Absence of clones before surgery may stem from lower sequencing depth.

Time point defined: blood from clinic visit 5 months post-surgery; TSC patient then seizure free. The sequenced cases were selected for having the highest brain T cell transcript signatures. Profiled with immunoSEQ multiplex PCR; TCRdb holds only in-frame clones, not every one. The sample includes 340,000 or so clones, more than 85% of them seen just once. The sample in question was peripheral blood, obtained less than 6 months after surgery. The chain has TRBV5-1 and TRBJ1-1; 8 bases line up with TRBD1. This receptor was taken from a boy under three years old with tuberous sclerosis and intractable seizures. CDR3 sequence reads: CASSLDRGSINTEAFF. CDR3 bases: TGCGCCAGCAGCTTGGACAGGGGGTCGATAAACACTGAAGCTTTCTTT.